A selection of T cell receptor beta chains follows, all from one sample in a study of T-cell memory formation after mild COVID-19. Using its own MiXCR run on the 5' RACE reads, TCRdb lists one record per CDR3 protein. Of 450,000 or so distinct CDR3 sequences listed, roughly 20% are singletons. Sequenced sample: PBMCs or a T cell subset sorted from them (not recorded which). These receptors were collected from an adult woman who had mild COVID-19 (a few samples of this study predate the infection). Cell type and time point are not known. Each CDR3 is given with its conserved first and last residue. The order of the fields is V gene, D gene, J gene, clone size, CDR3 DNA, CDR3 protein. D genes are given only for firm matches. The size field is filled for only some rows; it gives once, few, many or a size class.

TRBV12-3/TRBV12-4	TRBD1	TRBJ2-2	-	TGTGCCAGCTTCCGGGACAGGGTAGTCGGGGAGCTGTTTTTT	CASFRDRVVGELFF
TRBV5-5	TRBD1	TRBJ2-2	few	TGTGCCAGCAGCTCAGGGGACAGGCGGTTTACCGGGGAGCTGTTTTTT	CASSSGDRRFTGELFF
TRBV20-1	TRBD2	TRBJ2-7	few	TGCAGTGCTAGAGGGACTAGCGGGAGGAACTTCTCCTACGAGCAGTACTTC	CSARGTSGRNFSYEQYF
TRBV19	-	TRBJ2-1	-	TGTGCCAGTACCCGATCAGCCGGGACTCAACTTTACAATGAGCAGTTCTTC	CASTRSAGTQLYNEQFF
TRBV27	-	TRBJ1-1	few	TGTGCCAGCAGTTTAATGGGTATCGGTGAAGCTTTCTTT	CASSLMGIGEAFF
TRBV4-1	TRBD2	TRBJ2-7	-	TGCGCCAGCAGCCCGGGGGGAGGGCTACCCTACGAGCAGTACTTC	CASSPGGGLPYEQYF
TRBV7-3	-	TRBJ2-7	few	TGTGCCAGCAGCTTACTTAAGGCCCCATCCTACGAGCAGTACTTC	CASSLLKAPSYEQYF
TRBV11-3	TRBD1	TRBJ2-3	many	TGTGCCAGCAGCTTAAGGACAGGGGAGGATACGCAGTATTTT	CASSLRTGEDTQYF
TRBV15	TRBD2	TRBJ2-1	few	TGTGCCACCAGCAGAGACTCCGGGGGGGCCTATGAGCAGTTCTTC	CATSRDSGGAYEQFF
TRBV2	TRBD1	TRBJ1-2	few	TGTGCCAGCAGACAGGGGGCCACTTTCTATGGCTACACCTTC	CASRQGATFYGYTF
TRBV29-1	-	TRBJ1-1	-	TGCAGCGTTGATCACAGCTATGACGGAGTGGAGAACACTGAAGCTTTCTTT	CSVDHSYDGVENTEAFF
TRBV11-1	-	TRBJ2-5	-	TGTGCCAGCAGCCCATTGACCCAAGAGACCCAGTACTTC	CASSPLTQETQYF
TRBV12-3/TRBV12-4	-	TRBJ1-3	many	TGTGCCAGCAGTTTGGGCTCTGGAAACACCATATATTTT	CASSLGSGNTIYF